This T cell receptor beta chain was sequenced for a study of CD8 T cells in ankylosing spondylitis. TCR beta libraries were made by quantitative 5'-RACE with molecular barcodes. MiXCR was run by TCRdb on the 5' RACE reads, yielding one entry per CDR3 protein. The sample has hundreds of thousands of distinct CDR3 sequences, around 8% seen once. V dropped 5 bases and J dropped 8; count of bases not matched to a gene: 6. Germline V gene data show CDR1 as SGHDN and CDR2 as FVKESK. The CDR3 has 13 residues. This clonotype was recorded at least ten times. Antigen: not known. Study-wide results and limits: Reported data indicate significant enrichment of disease-linked clones within matched ankylosing spondylitis synovial fluid. Among TCR beta sequences, a motif of fewer than 10 highly homologous variants appeared characteristic of ankylosing spondylitis blood.

The source material was blood, either unsorted or a sorted T cell fraction (not recorded which). This receptor was taken from a female donor with ankylosing spondylitis or in good health (not recorded which). This chain connects TRBV14 to TRBJ2-1; 7 positions match TRBD1. The chain's CDR3 is CASSENRGYEQFF. CDR3 in DNA: TGTGCCAGCAGCGAAAACAGGGGATATGAGCAGTTCTTC. Combining the CDR3 with reference TRBV14 and TRBJ2-1 gives the whole variable domain EAGVTQFPSHSVIEKGQTVTLRCDPISGHDNLYWYRRVMGKEIKFLLHFVKESKQDESGMPNNRFLAERTGGTYSTLKVQPAELEDSGVYFCASSENRGYEQFFGPGTRLTVL.